The entry that follows covers one T cell receptor beta chain sequence. Its target is not known. The sample belongs to a study of cytomegalovirus exposure and HLA in healthy donors. Overall study findings and caveats: The authors excluded some V segments, including TRBV6-2 and TRBV6-3, as indistinguishable.

Germline CDR1 reads SGDLS; CDR2 reads YYNGEE. The CDR3 length is 13 residues. Trimming took 0 bases from V and 0 from J, leaving 3 bases between them. With 60 Vbeta and 13 Jbeta primers, the PCR was carried out. Repertoires were generated with immunoSEQ multiplex PCR, while TCRdb's copy carries only in-frame clones and drops some. The sample gives some 130,000 clones, roughly four fifths of which show up once; less than 2% is in the top ten. This chain joins TRBV9 and TRBJ1-1; D uncertain. The TCR originated in a female donor in good health and CMV-seropositive. The sequencing sample was made of PBMCs. CDR3 in DNA: TGTGCCAGCAGCGTAGCTCTGAACACTGAAGCTTTCTTT. The encoded protein is CASSVALNTEAFF.